This T cell receptor (beta chain) was profiled in a study of T-cell memory formation after mild COVID-19. One entry per CDR3 protein results from TCRdb running MiXCR on the 5' RACE reads. This repertoire shows 300,000 or so distinct CDR3 sequences, 15% to 20% found once; its top ten account for more than 20%. Germline values: CDR1 MNHNS, CDR2 SASEGT. Trimming cost V 6 bases and J 4 bases, with 1 base left between them. The CDR3 contains 10 residues. This clonotype was observed a handful of times. A much larger clonotype is one base distant, so this may be a read error. The J gene is TRBJ2-1, the V gene TRBV6-1; D unclear. The sample consisted of PBMCs or a T cell subset sorted from them (not recorded which). This sequence originates from a man younger than 35 who had mild COVID-19 (a few samples of this study predate the infection). Cell type and time point are not known. CDR3 coding DNA: TGTGCCAGCAGGTACAATGAGCAGTTCTTC. It encodes CASRYNEQFF.